This TCR beta chain was retrieved from a study of response to subunit inactivated influenza vaccine. Study-level findings and limits: Few additional T cells are recruited per seasonal influenza vaccination, authors suggested.

To note about this clonotype: Its antigen remains unknown.

With 5 bases clipped from V and 7 bases from J, the junction kept 9 bases outside the gene matches. Germline V gene lookup returns CDR1 MDHEN and CDR2 SYDVKM. This CDR3 spans 14 amino acids. From the RT-PCR reads, TCRdb called clonotypes with MiXCR, one entry per CDR3 protein. Here the sample spans around 520,000 distinct CDR3 sequences, about 25% being singletons. The V and J genes are TRBV28 and TRBJ2-7, with TRBD1 matching over 9 bases. Source: CD4+ T cells sorted from PBMCs, taken around 5 days after vaccination. The sequence derives from a man aged 45 to 65 who received an inactivated influenza vaccine. CDR3 bases: TGTGCCAGCAGTCCAGGGACAGGGTTTAGAGAGCAGTACTTC. This gives the protein CASSPGTGFREQYF.